A single sample gave rise to the 4 T cell receptor beta chains below, sequenced in a study of early T cells in non-severe SARS-CoV-2 infection. TCRdb reanalysed the 5' RACE reads using MiXCR and keeps one entry per CDR3 protein. Counted here are about 40,000 distinct CDR3 sequences, roughly 5% occurring once; the ten biggest clones make up less than 6%. Sequenced: whole blood. Receptor source: an adult who was a healthcare worker with PCR-confirmed SARS-CoV-2 infection or an uninfected control (not recorded which).

This clonotype occurred a few times. The chain has TRBV6-5 and TRBJ2-4, with D perhaps matching TRBD2 (5 bases). V shed 6 bases and J shed 10 bases, with 13 bases lying between them. The CDR3 has 12 residues. CDR1 and CDR2 (germline): MNHEY, SVGAGI. The chain's CDR3 is CASSDPSGIQYF. Here the CDR3 DNA reads TGTGCCAGCAGCGATCCGAGCGGAATTCAGTACTTC.

There are a few counts of this clonotype. At one end the junction does not follow the germline gene, possibly because of a read error. The genes are TRBV6-2 or TRBV6-3 and TRBJ2-1; D gene unclear. Germline CDR1 reads MNHEY; CDR2 reads SVGEGT. This CDR3 has 11 amino acids. CDR3 nucleotide sequence: TGTGCCAGCAGTGACTCAAGAGAGCAGTTCTTC. This encodes CASSDSREQFF.

This clonotype was counted only a few times. The rearrangement links TRBV6-2 or TRBV6-3 to TRBJ1-2; no reliable D call. The CDR3 length is 12 residues. The V gene's germline CDR1 is MNHEY and CDR2 SVGEGT. V was clipped by 8 bases and J by 2 bases, with 9 bases between them. CDR3 residues: CASQAKNYGYTF. As DNA, the CDR3 is TGTGCCAGCCAGGCGAAAAACTATGGCTACACCTTC.

At least ten counts were recorded for this clonotype. The genes are TRBV7-2 and TRBJ1-4; 7 bases line up with TRBD1. The V segment lost 4 bases and the J segment 3 bases; nucleotides outside the gene matches: 5. Germline CDR1 SGHTA, CDR2 FQGNSA. There are 15 residues in the CDR3. This chain's CDR3 is CASSSYRGANEKLFF. CDR3 DNA sequence: TGTGCCAGCAGCTCATACAGGGGAGCTAATGAAAAACTGTTTTTT.